This T cell receptor beta chain is drawn from a study of shared clonotypes between healthy human individuals. TCRdb's copy holds only in-frame clones and misses some; the assay was immunoSEQ multiplex PCR. The sample carries approximately 2.4 million clones, almost 96% recorded once. As concerns this clone: The antigen remains unidentified.

The J segment lost 2 bases and the V segment lost 8 bases, leaving 2 bases of the junction unmatched. CDR1 SNHLY and CDR2 FYNNEI come from the germline V gene. The CDR3 covers 12 residues. Points from the study as a whole: Specimens sampled were limited to blood, with tissue repertoires likely differing. Naive CD4 clonotypes were shared across a few donors at about 5%.

Donors were healthy HIV-negative adults without recent acute infections or vaccinations. Sequencing was done on a sample of naive CD4+ T cells sorted from blood. Subset meaning: CD45RA+ positively selected. The chain carries TRBV2 and TRBJ2-7, with 8 bases lining up with TRBD1. The source of this sequence is a man younger than 30 in good health. This chain's CDR3 is CASCRGPYEQYF. As DNA, the CDR3 is TGTGCCAGCTGCAGGGGGCCCTACGAGCAGTACTTC. The full variable domain, its missing parts supplied by reference TRBV2 and TRBJ2-7, is EPEVTQTPSHQVTQMGQEVILRCVPISNHLYFYWYRQILGQKVEFLVSFYNNEISEKSEIFDDQFSVERPDGSNFTLKIRSTKLEDSAMYFCASCRGPYEQYFGPGTRLTVT.